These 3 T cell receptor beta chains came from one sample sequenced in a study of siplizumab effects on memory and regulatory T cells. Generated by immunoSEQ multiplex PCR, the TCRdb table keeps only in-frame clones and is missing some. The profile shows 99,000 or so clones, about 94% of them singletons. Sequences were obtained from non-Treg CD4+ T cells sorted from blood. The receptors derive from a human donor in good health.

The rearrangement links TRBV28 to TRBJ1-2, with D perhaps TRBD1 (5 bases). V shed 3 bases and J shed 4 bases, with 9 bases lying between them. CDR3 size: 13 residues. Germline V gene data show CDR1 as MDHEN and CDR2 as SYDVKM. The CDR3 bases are TGTGCCAGCAGTTTGAACAGGCCCTATGGCTACACCTTC. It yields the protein CASSLNRPYGYTF.

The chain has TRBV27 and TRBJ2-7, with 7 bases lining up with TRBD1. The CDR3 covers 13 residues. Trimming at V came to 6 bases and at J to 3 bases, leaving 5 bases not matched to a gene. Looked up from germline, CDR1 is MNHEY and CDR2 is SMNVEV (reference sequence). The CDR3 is CASRRTGVYEQYF. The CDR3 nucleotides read TGTGCCAGCAGGCGTACAGGGGTCTACGAGCAGTACTTC.

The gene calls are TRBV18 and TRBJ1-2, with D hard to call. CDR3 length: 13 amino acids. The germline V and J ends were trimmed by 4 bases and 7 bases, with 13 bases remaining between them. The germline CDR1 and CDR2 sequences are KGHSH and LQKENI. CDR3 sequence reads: CASSLSAAVGYTF. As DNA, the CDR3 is TGTGCCAGCTCACTAAGCGCTGCCGTTGGCTACACCTTC.